This TCR beta chain was sequenced during a study of Graves' ophthalmopathy and Graves' hyperthyroidism. At the level of the study: The authors defined stable hyperthyroidism as no ophthalmopathy within 18 months of follow-up. General study results and limits: Discrimination between ophthalmopathy and stable hyperthyroidism by a 13-signature model showed about 86% sensitivity and less than 84% specificity.

Hyperthyroidism patients had new diagnoses, durations under 2 months, and ages of 18 to 65. CDR1 DFQATT and CDR2 SNEGSKA come from the germline V gene (reference sequence). With 5 bases clipped from V and 4 bases from J, the junction kept 4 bases outside the gene matches. There are 14 residues in the CDR3. As the template, RNA transcripts were used to amplify TCR beta CDR3 regions. An opening RT-PCR round employed HTBI primers and preceded a second-round multiplex PCR. TCRdb reprocessed the multiplex PCR reads via MiXCR and lists one record per CDR3 protein. The table shows about 1.2 million distinct CDR3 sequences, with about two fifths occurring only once. This clonotype has ten or more counts. Its cognate antigen is unknown.

Sequencing was performed on peripheral blood or thyroid tissue (not recorded which). The receptor comes from an adult man with Graves' hyperthyroidism. The chain links TRBV20-1 to TRBJ2-5; TRBD2 matches 13 bases. The DNA of the CDR3 is TGCAGTGCTGCAGGACTAGCGGGAGTAGAGACCCAGTACTTC. Translating it yields CSAAGLAGVETQYF.